A selection of T cell receptor beta chains follows, all from one sample in a study of shared clonotypes between healthy human individuals. Only in-frame clones appear in the TCRdb table, and some are missing; sequencing was by immunoSEQ multiplex PCR. The data contain some 1.5 million clones, around 98% of them singletons. Sequencing used naive CD4+ T cells sorted from blood. The receptor set was obtained from a man aged 25-40 years in good health. The conserved cysteine and the conserved F or W are not part of the CDR3 here. The order of the fields is CDR3 length, V gene, clone size, J gene, CDR3 protein. Expanded clones are given a class, and other clones once, few, many or no size at all.

9,TRBV11-2,-,TRBJ2-1,ASSLAGEQF
14,TRBV7-6,-,TRBJ2-7,ASSLEPGRNSYEQY
15,TRBV25-1,-,TRBJ2-3,ASSEFDLSGTTDTQY
12,TRBV27,-,TRBJ2-2,ASSLRQNAGELF
12,TRBV10-3,-,TRBJ2-7,AISESMGSYEQY
12,TRBV6-1,-,TRBJ2-1,ASSPDSYYNEQF
11,TRBV27,-,TRBJ2-7,ASSGQGSYEQY
13,TRBV5-5,-,TRBJ2-7,ASSPGPVRTYEQY
14,TRBV6-1,-,TRBJ2-5,ASSEVWTGGSETQY
12,TRBV2,-,TRBJ1-2,ASSQDRGRYGYT
15,TRBV7-9,-,TRBJ2-1,AIPQYQGQGSRDEQF
12,TRBV19,-,TRBJ2-7,ASSPGTGRIEQY
12,TRBV6-1,-,TRBJ1-5,ASSEALPNQPQH
13,TRBV6-5,-,TRBJ2-5,ASSQSGRRQETQY
14,TRBV4-3,-,TRBJ2-3,ASSQVALSGTDTQY
10,TRBV15,-,TRBJ1-2,ATSRGGEGYT
15,TRBV15,-,TRBJ2-7,ATSRRPTGGSIGEQY
14,TRBV27,-,TRBJ2-3,ASSRGVAGGADTQY
11,TRBV18,-,TRBJ2-1,ASSPLLDSEQF
12,TRBV4-3,once,TRBJ1-2,ASSQDGTRYGYT
7,TRBV7-4,-,TRBJ2-7,ASSPYTY
13,TRBV15,-,TRBJ2-5,ATSRGDREQETQY
12,TRBV27,-,TRBJ2-1,ASSKGLASGEQF
14,TRBV5-4,-,TRBJ2-7,ASSIVTSGTNYEQY
10,TRBV18,-,TRBJ2-7,ASSPSGGVQY
13,TRBV10-2,-,TRBJ1-1,ASKYRDSPGTEAF
12,TRBV28,once,TRBJ2-7,ASTGLAGIYEQY
14,TRBV15,-,TRBJ2-2,ATSRTTGTNTGELF
15,TRBV28,once,TRBJ2-7,ASSLFTAGGPIYEQY
13,TRBV15,-,TRBJ2-3,ATSRLDITADTQY
11,TRBV19,-,TRBJ1-5,ASSIGGPQPQH
15,TRBV11-1,-,TRBJ1-3,ASSPRTGAHSGNTIY
13,TRBV5-8,-,TRBJ1-1,ASSLEPGGFGGAF
8,TRBV2,-,TRBJ2-7,ASSVVEQY
13,TRBV28,-,TRBJ2-2,ASSYEGQGIGELF
14,TRBV6-1,-,TRBJ1-5,ASSEWRTRSNQPQH
14,TRBV18,-,TRBJ2-2,ASSLRTGENTGELF